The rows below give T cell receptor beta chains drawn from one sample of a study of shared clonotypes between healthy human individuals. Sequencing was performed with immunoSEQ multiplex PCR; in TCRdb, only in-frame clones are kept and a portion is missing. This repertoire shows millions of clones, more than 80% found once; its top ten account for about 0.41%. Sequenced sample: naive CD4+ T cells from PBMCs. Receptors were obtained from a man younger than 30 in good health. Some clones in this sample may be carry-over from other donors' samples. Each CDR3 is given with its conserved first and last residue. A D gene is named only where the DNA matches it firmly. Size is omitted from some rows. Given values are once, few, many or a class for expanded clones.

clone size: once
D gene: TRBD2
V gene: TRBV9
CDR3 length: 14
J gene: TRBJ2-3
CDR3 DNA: TGTGCCAGCAGCGTGGCGGGAGGATCAGATACGCAGTATTTT
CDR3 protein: CASSVAGGSDTQYF

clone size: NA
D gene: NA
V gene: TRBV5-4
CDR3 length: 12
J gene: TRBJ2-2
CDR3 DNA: TGTGCCAGCAGTACAGGGACCGGGGAGCTGTTTTTT
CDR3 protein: CASSTGTGELFF

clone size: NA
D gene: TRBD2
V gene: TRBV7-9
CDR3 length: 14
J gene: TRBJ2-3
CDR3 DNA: TGTGCCAGCAGCTTAGGGCTAGCGGGAGATACGCAGTATTTT
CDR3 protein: CASSLGLAGDTQYF

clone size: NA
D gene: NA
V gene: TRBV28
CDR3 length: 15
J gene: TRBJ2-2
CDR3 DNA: TGTGCCAGCAGTCCCCGGGACGGAGTCCCCGGGGAGCTGTTTTTT
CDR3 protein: CASSPRDGVPGELFF

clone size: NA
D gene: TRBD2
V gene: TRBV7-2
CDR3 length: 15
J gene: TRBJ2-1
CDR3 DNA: TGTGCCAGCAGCTTGGGACTAGCGGAGTACAATGAGCAGTTCTTC
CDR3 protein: CASSLGLAEYNEQFF

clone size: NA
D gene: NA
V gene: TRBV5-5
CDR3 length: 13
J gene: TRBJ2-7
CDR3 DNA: TGTGCCAGCAGCTTTTCTCGGTCCTACGAGCAGTACTTC
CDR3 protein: CASSFSRSYEQYF

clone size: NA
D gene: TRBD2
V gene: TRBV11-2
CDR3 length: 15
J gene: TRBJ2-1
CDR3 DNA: TGTGCCAGCAGCGAGGGACTAGCGGGTTACAATGAGCAGTTCTTC
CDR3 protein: CASSEGLAGYNEQFF

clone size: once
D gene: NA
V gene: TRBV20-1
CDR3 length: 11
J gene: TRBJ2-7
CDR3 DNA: TGCAGTGCTATCAGACAGTACGAGCAGTACTTC
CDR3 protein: CSAIRQYEQYF

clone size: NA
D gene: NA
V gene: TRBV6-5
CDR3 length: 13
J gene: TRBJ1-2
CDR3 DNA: TGTGCCAGCAGCTCCGACAAGAGTTATGGCTACACCTTC
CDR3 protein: CASSSDKSYGYTF

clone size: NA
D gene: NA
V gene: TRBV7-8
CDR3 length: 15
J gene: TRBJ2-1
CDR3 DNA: TGTGCCAGCAGCTTGGGCTTGATCTCCTACAATGAGCAGTTCTTC
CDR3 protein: CASSLGLISYNEQFF

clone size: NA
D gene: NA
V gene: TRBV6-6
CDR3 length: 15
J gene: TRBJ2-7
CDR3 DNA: TGTGCCAGCAGTTACAGACAGGCCCTCTCCTACGAGCAGTACTTC
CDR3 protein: CASSYRQALSYEQYF

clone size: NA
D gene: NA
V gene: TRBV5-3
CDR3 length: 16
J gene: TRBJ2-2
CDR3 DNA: TGTGCCAGAAGCTTGGTTCGGGAAAGGGACACCGGGGAGCTGTTTTTT
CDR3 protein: CARSLVRERDTGELFF

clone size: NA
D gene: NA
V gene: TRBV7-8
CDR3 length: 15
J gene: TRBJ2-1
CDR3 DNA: TGTGCCAGCGATCAGAGGCTACCCAAGGGGAATGAGCAGTTCTTC
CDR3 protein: CASDQRLPKGNEQFF

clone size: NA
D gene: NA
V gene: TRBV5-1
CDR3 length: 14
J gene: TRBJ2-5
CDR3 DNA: TGCGCCAGCAGCTTACAGGGAACCCAAGAGACCCAGTACTTC
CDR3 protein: CASSLQGTQETQYF

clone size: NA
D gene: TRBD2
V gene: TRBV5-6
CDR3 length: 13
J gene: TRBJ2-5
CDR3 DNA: TGTGCCAGCGGGAGCCGGGGGGGTGAGACCCAGTACTTC
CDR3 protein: CASGSRGGETQYF

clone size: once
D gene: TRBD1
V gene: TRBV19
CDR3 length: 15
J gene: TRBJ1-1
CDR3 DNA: TGTGCCAGTAGTCCCTACGACAGGGGATTAGGGGAAGCTTTCTTT
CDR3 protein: CASSPYDRGLGEAFF

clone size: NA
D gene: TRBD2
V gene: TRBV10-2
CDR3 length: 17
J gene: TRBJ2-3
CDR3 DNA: TGCGCCAGCAGTGAGGGGACTACTAGCGGGCTGATAGATACGCAGTATTTT
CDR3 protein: CASSEGTTSGLIDTQYF